This T cell receptor beta chain derives from a study of T-cell reconstitution after alpha-beta-depleted transplantation in children. V was trimmed by 9 bases and J by 0 bases, leaving 15 bases between them. CDR3 length: 15 residues. Germline values: CDR1 LNHDA, CDR2 SQIVND (reference sequence). The authors prepared the TCRbeta library with unique molecular identifiers. One entry per CDR3 protein results from TCRdb running MiXCR on the PCR reads. The sample records over 300,000 distinct CDR3 sequences, over 9% being singletons. This clonotype was observed a handful of times. This chain joins TRBV19 and TRBJ1-3, with D perhaps TRBD1 (5 bases). The TCR was taken from a human donor who donated a stem cell graft to a child with acute lymphoblastic leukemia. The specimen comprised PBMCs from the stem cell graft donor, sampled from the stem cell graft. CDR3 sequence (DNA): TGTGCCAGGGGACCGTACGGAAGCTCTGGAAACACCATATATTTT. Translation gives CARGPYGSSGNTIYF. Combining the CDR3 with reference TRBV19 and TRBJ1-3 gives the whole variable domain DGGITQSPKYLFRKEGQNVTLSCEQNLNHDAMYWYRQDPGQGLRLIYYSQIVNDFQKGDIAEGYSVSREKKESFPLTVTSAQKNPTAFYLCARGPYGSSGNTIYFGEGSWLTVV.